This T cell receptor (beta chain) derives from a study of CD8+ T cells in alopecia areata. Peripheral blood samples and lesional scalp punch biopsies were obtained from alopecia areata patients. CD4+ and CD8+ T cells were sorted from PBMCs. Study results and limitations: Across lesional scalp, and particularly alopecia totalis/universalis, clonality surpassed that of normal scalp.

This clone appeared a few times. Antigen: not known. Extraction and reverse transcription of RNA yielded cDNA as the sequencing template. Some clones are missing from TCRdb's copy, which holds only in-frame ones; the method was immunoSEQ multiplex PCR. The top ten clones hold about 6.4% of a sample with 140,000 to 150,000 clones, around 47% of them seen once. This CDR3 is built from 17 residues. Trimming left V 6 bases short and J 0 bases short, with 17 bases between. V gene TRBV23-1 combines with J gene TRBJ2-2, with D tentatively TRBD1 (6 bases). TRBV23-1 falls under the ORF class, with uncertain function. This receptor was obtained from a human donor with alopecia areata. Sequenced sample: CD4+ T cells sorted from blood. The CDR3 spells CASRPYPGTSNTGELFF. CDR3 DNA sequence: TGCGCCAGCAGACCTTACCCCGGGACATCGAACACCGGGGAGCTGTTTTTT.